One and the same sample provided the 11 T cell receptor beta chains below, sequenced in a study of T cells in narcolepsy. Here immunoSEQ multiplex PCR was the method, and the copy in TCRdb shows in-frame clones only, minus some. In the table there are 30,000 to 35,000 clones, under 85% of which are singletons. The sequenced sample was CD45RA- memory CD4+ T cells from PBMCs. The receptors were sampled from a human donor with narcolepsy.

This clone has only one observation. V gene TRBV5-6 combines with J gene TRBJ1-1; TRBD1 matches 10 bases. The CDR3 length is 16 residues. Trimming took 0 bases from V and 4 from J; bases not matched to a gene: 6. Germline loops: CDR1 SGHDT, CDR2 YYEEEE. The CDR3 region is CASSLGTGGLGTEAFF. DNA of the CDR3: TGTGCCAGCAGCTTGGGGACAGGGGGGCTGGGCACTGAAGCTTTCTTT.

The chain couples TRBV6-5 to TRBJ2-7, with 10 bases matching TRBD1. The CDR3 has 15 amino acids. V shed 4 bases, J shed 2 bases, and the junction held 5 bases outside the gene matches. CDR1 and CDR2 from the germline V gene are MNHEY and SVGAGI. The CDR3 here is CASSSTGGAPYEQYF. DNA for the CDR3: TGTGCCAGCAGTTCGACAGGGGGCGCGCCCTACGAGCAGTACTTC.

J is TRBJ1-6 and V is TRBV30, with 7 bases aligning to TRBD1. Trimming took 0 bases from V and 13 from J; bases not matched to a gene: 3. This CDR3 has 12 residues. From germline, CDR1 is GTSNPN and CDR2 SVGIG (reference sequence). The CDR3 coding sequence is TGTGCCTGGAGTGTACCAGGGGGGCCCCTCCACTTT. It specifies CAWSVPGGPLHF.

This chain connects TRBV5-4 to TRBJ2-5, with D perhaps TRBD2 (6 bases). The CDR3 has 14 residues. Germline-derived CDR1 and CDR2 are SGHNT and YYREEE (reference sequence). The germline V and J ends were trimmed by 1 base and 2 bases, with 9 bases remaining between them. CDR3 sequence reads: CASSLWREQETQYF. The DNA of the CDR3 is TGTGCCAGCAGCTTGTGGAGGGAACAAGAGACCCAGTACTTC. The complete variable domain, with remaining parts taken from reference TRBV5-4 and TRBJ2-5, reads ETGVTQSPTHLIKTRGQQVTLRCSSQSGHNTVSWYQQALGQGPQFIFQYYREEENGRGNFPPRFSGLQFPNYSSELNVNALELDDSALYLCASSLWREQETQYFGPGTRLLVL.

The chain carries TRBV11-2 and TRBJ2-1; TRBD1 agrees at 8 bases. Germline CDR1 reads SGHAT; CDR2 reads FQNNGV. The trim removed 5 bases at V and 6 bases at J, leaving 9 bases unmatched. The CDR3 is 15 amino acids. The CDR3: CASSPDRVYVNEQFF. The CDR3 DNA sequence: TGTGCCAGCAGCCCGGACAGGGTTTATGTCAATGAGCAGTTCTTC.

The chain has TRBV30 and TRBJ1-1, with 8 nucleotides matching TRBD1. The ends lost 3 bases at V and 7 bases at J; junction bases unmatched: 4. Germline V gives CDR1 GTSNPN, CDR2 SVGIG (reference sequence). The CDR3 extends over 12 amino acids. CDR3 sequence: CAWSRGRVEAFF. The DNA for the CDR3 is TGTGCCTGGAGCAGGGGGCGGGTTGAAGCTTTCTTT.

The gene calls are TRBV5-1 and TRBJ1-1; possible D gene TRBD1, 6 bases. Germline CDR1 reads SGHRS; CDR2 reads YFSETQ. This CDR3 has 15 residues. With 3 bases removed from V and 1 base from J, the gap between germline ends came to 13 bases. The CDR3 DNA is TGCGCCAGCAGCTCCACGAGGACAGAGAACACTGAAGCTTTCTTT. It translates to CASSSTRTENTEAFF.

The CDR3 sequence is CASSPTGGELAGNYEQYF. The CDR3 DNA reads TGTGCCAGCAGCCCCACAGGGGGCGAACTAGCGGGGAACTACGAGCAGTACTTC. The chain uses TRBV5-4 and TRBJ2-7; a possible D gene is TRBD2 (10 bases). The V and J ends lost 4 bases and 3 bases respectively, with 26 bases between them. The germline V gene encodes CDR1 SGHNT and CDR2 YYREEE (reference sequence). This CDR3 region has 18 residues.

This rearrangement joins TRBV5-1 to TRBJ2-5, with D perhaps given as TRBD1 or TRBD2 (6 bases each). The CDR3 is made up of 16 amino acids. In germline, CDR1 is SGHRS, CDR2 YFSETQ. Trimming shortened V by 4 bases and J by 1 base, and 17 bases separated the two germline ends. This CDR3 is CASSLIGGGFQETQYF. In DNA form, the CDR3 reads TGCGCCAGCAGCCTCATAGGGGGAGGTTTCCAAGAGACCCAGTACTTC.

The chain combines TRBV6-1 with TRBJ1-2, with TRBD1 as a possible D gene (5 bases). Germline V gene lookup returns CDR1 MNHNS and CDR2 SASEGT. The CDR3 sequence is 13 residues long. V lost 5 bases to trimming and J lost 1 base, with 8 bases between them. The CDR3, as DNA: TGTGCCAGCAGTCACGGGGGTAACTATGGCTACACCTTC. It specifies CASSHGGNYGYTF.

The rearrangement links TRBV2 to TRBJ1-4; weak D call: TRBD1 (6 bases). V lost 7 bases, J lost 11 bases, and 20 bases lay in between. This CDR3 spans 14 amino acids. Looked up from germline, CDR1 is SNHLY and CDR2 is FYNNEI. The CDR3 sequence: CASNLQGWWDKLFF. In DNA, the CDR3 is TGTGCCAGCAACCTACAGGGTTGGTGGGATAAACTGTTTTTT.